These T cell receptor beta chains were read from a single sample in a study of blood T cell repertoires in COVID-19. The repertoire was sequenced with immunoSEQ multiplex PCR; TCRdb's copy has only in-frame clones and lacks some. The sample carries some 48,000 clones, approximately 85% recorded once. Sequencing used peripheral blood. The receptors stem from a human donor in a cohort sampled during active COVID-19. Both conserved end residues are part of each CDR3. Each record gives: J gene, D gene, V gene, clone size, CDR3 protein, CDR3 DNA. D genes are given only for firm matches. Rows give clone size only sometimes, using once, few, many, or a class for an expanded clone.

TRBJ2-4 | - | TRBV2 | - | CASSAGRDTIAKNIQYF | TGTGCCAGCAGTGCGGGTAGGGACACCATAGCCAAAAACATTCAGTACTTC
TRBJ2-7 | - | TRBV5-4 | - | CASSIGQFSYEQYF | TGTGCCAGCAGCATTGGACAGTTCTCCTACGAGCAGTACTTC
TRBJ1-4 | TRBD1 | TRBV7-9 | - | CASSLARTGGYEKLFF | TGTGCCAGCAGCTTAGCTCGGACAGGGGGATATGAAAAACTGTTTTTT
TRBJ1-1 | - | TRBV18 | - | CASSYTRAAVKAFF | TGTGCCAGCTCATACACGAGGGCAGCCGTGAAAGCTTTCTTT
TRBJ2-2 | TRBD1 | TRBV14 | - | CASSRDRARTGELFF | TGTGCCAGCAGCCGGGACAGAGCGCGGACCGGGGAGCTGTTTTTT
TRBJ1-3 | TRBD1 | TRBV6-6 | - | CASSRGTGFSSGNTIYF | TGTGCCAGCAGTCGTGGGACAGGGTTTTCCTCTGGAAACACCATATATTTT
TRBJ2-1 | - | TRBV5-6 | - | CASQSSGRYNEQFF | TGTGCCAGCCAGAGTAGCGGACGTTACAATGAGCAGTTCTTC
TRBJ1-2 | TRBD1 | TRBV30 | - | CAWSGTGYGYTF | TGTGCCTGGAGCGGGACAGGGTATGGCTACACCTTC
TRBJ1-2 | - | TRBV7-9 | few | CASSLAGETRKNYGYTF | TGTGCCAGCAGCTTAGCGGGAGAAACCAGGAAAAACTATGGCTACACCTTC
TRBJ1-2 | - | TRBV6-2/TRBV6-3 | - | CASSYPPANYGYTF | TGTGCCAGCAGTTACCCCCCGGCTAACTATGGCTACACCTTC
TRBJ2-7 | TRBD2 | TRBV19 | - | CASSIPIAGSSYEQYF | TGTGCCAGTAGTATCCCCATAGCGGGGAGCTCCTACGAGCAGTACTTC
TRBJ1-5 | - | TRBV2 | - | CASRRDSNQPQHF | TGTGCCAGCCGGAGGGATAGCAATCAGCCCCAGCATTTT
TRBJ1-2 | TRBD1 | TRBV7-6 | - | CASSPGQYAGYTF | TGTGCCAGCAGTCCGGGACAGTATGCAGGCTACACCTTC
TRBJ2-5 | - | TRBV9 | - | CASSVGEFQETQYF | TGTGCCAGCAGCGTAGGAGAGTTCCAAGAGACCCAGTACTTC
TRBJ2-3 | - | TRBV14 | - | CASSQDRTGDTQYF | TGTGCCAGCAGCCAAGATCGTACAGGAGATACGCAGTATTTT
TRBJ2-5 | TRBD2 | TRBV4-1 | - | CASSQGLAGVGETQYF | TGCGCCAGCAGCCAGGGACTAGCGGGAGTGGGGGAGACCCAGTACTTC
TRBJ2-1 | TRBD1 | TRBV25-1 | - | CASSSPGQLYNEQFF | TGTGCCAGCAGTAGTCCGGGACAGCTCTACAATGAGCAGTTCTTC
TRBJ2-6 | TRBD1 | TRBV27 | - | CASSFSGGGGANVLTF | TGTGCCAGCAGTTTCTCAGGGGGTGGTGGGGCCAACGTCCTGACTTTC
TRBJ2-6 | - | TRBV5-6 | - | CASSLWRTPGANVLTF | TGTGCCAGCAGCTTGTGGCGGACTCCTGGGGCCAACGTCCTGACTTTC
TRBJ1-1 | TRBD1 | TRBV6-6 | - | CAANRGLGEAFF | TGTGCCGCGAACAGGGGGCTGGGTGAAGCTTTCTTT
TRBJ2-2 | TRBD1 | TRBV5-1 | - | CASSLEGTGAGKTGELFF | TGCGCCAGCAGCTTGGAAGGGACAGGGGCTGGGAAGACCGGGGAGCTGTTTTTT
TRBJ2-5 | - | TRBV10-3 | - | CAINREPEETQYF | TGTGCCATCAACCGGGAGCCTGAAGAGACCCAGTACTTC
TRBJ2-1 | TRBD2 | TRBV7-9 | few | CASSLGEGLAVQFF | TGTGCCAGCAGCTTAGGTGAGGGACTAGCTGTCCAGTTCTTC
TRBJ2-6 | TRBD1 | TRBV11-2 | - | CASSTGTVGANVLTF | TGTGCCAGCAGCACAGGGACAGTTGGGGCCAACGTCCTGACTTTC
TRBJ2-7 | TRBD2 | TRBV5-1 | - | CASREEAGLAREQYF | TGCGCCAGCAGAGAGGAGGCGGGACTAGCTAGGGAGCAGTACTTC
TRBJ2-2 | - | TRBV7-9 | - | CASSYGSPPGELFF | TGTGCCAGCAGCTACGGGTCGCCCCCCGGGGAGCTGTTTTTT
TRBJ1-1 | - | TRBV12-3/TRBV12-4 | once | CASRRGGNTEAFF | TGTGCCAGCAGACGGGGGGGGAACACTGAAGCTTTCTTT
TRBJ1-6 | - | TRBV19 | - | CASSIGTYDSPLHF | TGTGCCAGTAGTATCGGGACTTATGATTCACCCCTCCACTTT
TRBJ2-7 | TRBD1 | TRBV18 | - | CASSLFRDRALYEQYF | TGTGCCAGCTCACTGTTCCGGGACAGGGCTCTATACGAGCAGTACTTC
TRBJ2-7 | TRBD1 | TRBV6-2/TRBV6-3 | - | CASSYSILRDRGQEEQYF | TGTGCCAGCAGTTACTCAATTCTCCGGGACAGGGGGCAGGAAGAGCAGTACTTC
TRBJ1-2 | TRBD1 | TRBV6-5 | few | CASSYGTGASNYGYTF | TGTGCCAGCAGTTACGGGACAGGGGCCTCTAACTATGGCTACACCTTC
TRBJ1-4 | - | TRBV29-1 | - | CTPWGGLGEKLFF | TGCACCCCTTGGGGGGGCTTAGGAGAAAAACTGTTTTTT